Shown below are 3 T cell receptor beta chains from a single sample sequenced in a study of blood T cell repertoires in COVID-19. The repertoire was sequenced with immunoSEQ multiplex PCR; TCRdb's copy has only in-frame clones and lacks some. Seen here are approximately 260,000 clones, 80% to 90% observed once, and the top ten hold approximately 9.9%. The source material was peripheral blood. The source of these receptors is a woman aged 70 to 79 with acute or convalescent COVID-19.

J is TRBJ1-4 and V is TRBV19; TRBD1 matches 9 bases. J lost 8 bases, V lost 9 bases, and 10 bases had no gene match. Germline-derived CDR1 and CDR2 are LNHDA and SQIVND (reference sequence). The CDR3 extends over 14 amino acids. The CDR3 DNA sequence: TGTGCCAGCCGAGACAGGGGGGCAGGCGAAAAACTGTTTTTT. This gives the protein CASRDRGAGEKLFF.

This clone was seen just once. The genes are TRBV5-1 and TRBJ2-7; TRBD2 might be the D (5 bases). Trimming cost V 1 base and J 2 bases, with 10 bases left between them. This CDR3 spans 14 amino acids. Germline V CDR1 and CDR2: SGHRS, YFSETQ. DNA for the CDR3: TGCGCCAGCAGCTTGCAGGCCGGGACCTACGAGCAGTACTTC. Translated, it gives CASSLQAGTYEQYF.

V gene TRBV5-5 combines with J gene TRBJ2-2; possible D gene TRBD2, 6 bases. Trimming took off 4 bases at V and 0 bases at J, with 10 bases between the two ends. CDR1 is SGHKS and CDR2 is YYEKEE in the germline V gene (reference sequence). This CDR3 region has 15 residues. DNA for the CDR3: TGTGCCAGCAGCCGGGGGTCGACGAACACCGGGGAGCTGTTTTTT. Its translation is CASSRGSTNTGELFF. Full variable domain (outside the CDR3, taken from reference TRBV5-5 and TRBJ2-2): DAGVTQSPTHLIKTRGQQVTLRCSPISGHKSVSWYQQVLGQGPQFIFQYYEKEERGRGNFPDRFSARQFPNYSSELNVNALLLGDSALYLCASSRGSTNTGELFFGEGSRLTVL.